A selection of T cell receptor beta chains follows, all from one sample in a study of cytomegalovirus exposure and HLA in healthy donors. Clones were sequenced by immunoSEQ multiplex PCR, and TCRdb holds only the in-frame ones, with some missing. This sample has around 74,000 clones, with 70% to 80% found just once. Sequenced: PBMCs. The receptors stem from a middle-aged man in good health and CMV-seronegative. The CDR3 runs from the conserved cysteine through the conserved F or W. A D gene is named only where the DNA matches it firmly. Not every row has a clone size; where given, it reads once, few, many or a size class.

J	size	D	V	DNA	CDR3
TRBJ1-2	-	TRBD1	TRBV10-3	TGTGCCATCAGTGCGACAGGGGCTAACTATGGCTACACCTTC	CAISATGANYGYTF
TRBJ2-3	-	TRBD1	TRBV6-5	TGTGCCAGCAGTTATTGGGGACAGCTCACAGATACGCAGTATTTT	CASSYWGQLTDTQYF
TRBJ1-1	-	-	TRBV5-8	TGTGCCAGCAGCTTGGACCCGGAGACTGAAGCTTTCTTT	CASSLDPETEAFF
TRBJ2-2	few	-	TRBV7-6	TGTGCCAGCAGCTTTTTCGGGGAGGCCGGGGAGCTGTTTTTT	CASSFFGEAGELFF
TRBJ1-5	-	-	TRBV19	TGTGCCAGTAGTAGGCCCAAGAGGGGCAATCAGCCCCAGCATTTT	CASSRPKRGNQPQHF
TRBJ2-5	-	TRBD1	TRBV7-6	TGTGCCACGGGGCACAGGGGGGTGGAGACCCAGTACTTC	CATGHRGVETQYF
TRBJ2-7	-	-	TRBV4-2	TGTGCCAGCAGCCAGACCGGCGGGACAGTCTACGAGCAGTACTTC	CASSQTGGTVYEQYF
TRBJ2-7	-	-	TRBV5-6	TGTGCCAGCAGCTTGGTTGTTACCTACGAGCAGTACTTC	CASSLVVTYEQYF
TRBJ1-3	medium-sized	-	TRBV6-6	TGTGCCAGCAGTTTAACCCAGCGGGACACCATATATTTT	CASSLTQRDTIYF
TRBJ2-1	-	TRBD2	TRBV28	TGTGCCAGCAGTTTATTGGGGGGGGAGCAGTTCTTC	CASSLLGGEQFF
TRBJ1-4	few	-	TRBV7-8	TGTGCCAGCAGCTTAGTTCAGGGTCCTCCATGTTTT	CASSLVQGPPCF
TRBJ2-7	-	TRBD2	TRBV5-4	TGTGCCAGCAGACTGGGGACTAGCTCCTACGAGCAGTACTTC	CASRLGTSSYEQYF
TRBJ1-2	-	TRBD1	TRBV2	TGTGCCACCGGGGACAGGGCGTATGGCTACCCCTTC	CATGDRAYGYPF
TRBJ2-7	-	TRBD1	TRBV7-2	TGTGCCAGCAGCTTAACTTTTGGGACAGGGCCCTACGAGCAGTACTTC	CASSLTFGTGPYEQYF
TRBJ1-1	-	-	TRBV6-1	TGTGCCAGCAGCATAATAACTGAGAACACTGAAGCTTTCTTT	CASSIITENTEAFF
TRBJ1-2	-	-	TRBV5-5	TGTGCCAGCAGCCAGGCAGGGATCCCTAACTATGGCTACACCTTC	CASSQAGIPNYGYTF
TRBJ1-2	-	-	TRBV19	TGTGCCAGTAGTACCGCAGGATCCTCTAACTATGGCTACACCTTC	CASSTAGSSNYGYTF
TRBJ1-1	-	TRBD1	TRBV19	TGTGCCAGTTCTTCTCCCGACAGGGGAATACCTAAGCCTTTCTTT	CASSSPDRGIPKPFF
TRBJ2-2	once	TRBD2	TRBV4-3	TGCGCCAGCAGCCAGGAACTAGCGGGCTTCACCGGGGAGCTGTTTTTT	CASSQELAGFTGELFF
TRBJ2-5	-	-	TRBV7-9	TGTGCCAGCAGCCCCGGTGGTACCGTCCAAGAGACCCAGTACTTC	CASSPGGTVQETQYF
TRBJ2-5	once	-	TRBV5-1	TGCGCCAGCAGCTCTGGTATTTTAGAGGGTGTAGAGACCCAGTACTTC	CASSSGILEGVETQYF
TRBJ2-7	-	TRBD1	TRBV7-2	TGTGCCAGCAGCTTAGCATTCGCAGGGGGCTACGAGCAGTACTTC	CASSLAFAGGYEQYF
TRBJ1-1	-	-	TRBV7-2	TGTGCCAGCAGCCCGAGACAGATGAACACTGAAGCTTTCTTT	CASSPRQMNTEAFF
TRBJ2-1	-	TRBD1	TRBV5-1	TGCGCCAGCAGCAAACAGACAGGGGGGAATGAGCAGTTCTTC	CASSKQTGGNEQFF
TRBJ1-2	-	-	TRBV6-1	TGTGCCAGCAGTGTACAGGGTAACTATGGCTACACCTTC	CASSVQGNYGYTF
TRBJ2-1	-	-	TRBV7-9	TGTGCCAGCAGCCCCCAGGTTGGGCAGTTCTTC	CASSPQVGQFF
TRBJ2-7	-	-	TRBV18	TGTGCCAGCTCACCCCTCCGGGCAGGGATCTCCTACGAGCAGTACTTC	CASSPLRAGISYEQYF
TRBJ1-2	-	-	TRBV27	TGTGCCAGCAGTGTCCAGGGTCCCGGGTATGGCTACACCTTC	CASSVQGPGYGYTF
TRBJ2-1	-	-	TRBV7-7	TGTGCTAGCAGCTTAGGGACAAGCTCCTACAATGAGCAGTTCTTC	CASSLGTSSYNEQFF
TRBJ1-1	-	-	TRBV7-9	TGTGCCAGCAGCCTAACGTATCGACGGACTAACGCGAACACTGAAGCTTTCTTT	CASSLTYRRTNANTEAFF
TRBJ2-5	-	TRBD2	TRBV6-1	TGTGCCAGCAGTGCGGGACTAGCGGGCGGCGAGACCCAGTACTTC	CASSAGLAGGETQYF
TRBJ1-3	-	-	TRBV18	TGTGCCAGCTCACCAATTATCGGTCCGACAAGCTCTGGAAACACCATATATTTT	CASSPIIGPTSSGNTIYF